Each of the 20 T cell receptor beta chains below was sequenced from the same sample in a study of STAT5B mutations in CD4+ large granular lymphocyte leukemia. Profiling relied on immunoSEQ multiplex PCR, and the TCRdb table lists in-frame clones only, not all of them. The data contain 37,000 or so clones, roughly 80% of them singletons. The material sequenced was CD4+ T cells from blood buffy coats. These receptors all stem from a human donor in good health.

The chain has TRBV6-5 and TRBJ1-2; D remains unclear. Trimming cost V 8 bases and J 0 bases, with 16 bases left between them. Germline V gene sequence: CDR1 MNHEY, CDR2 SVGAGI. CDR3 length equals 15 residues. CDR3 residues: CASARTSPSNYGYTF. The CDR3, as DNA: TGTGCCAGCGCCCGAACCTCGCCTTCTAACTATGGCTACACCTTC.

This clone has more than one count but fewer than ten. The V and J genes are TRBV9 and TRBJ2-5; weak D call: TRBD2 (6 bases). This CDR3 contains 15 residues. Between the trimmed V and J ends, which lost 0 bases and 2 bases, there was a span of 11 bases. CDR1 is SGDLS, CDR2 YYNGEE, per germline. The CDR3 region is CASSVGPGTQETQYF. The CDR3 region has the DNA TGTGCCAGCAGCGTAGGTCCCGGGACTCAAGAGACCCAGTACTTC.

The V gene is TRBV9, the J gene TRBJ1-4; TRBD1 is a possible D gene (6 bases). V lost 2 bases to trimming and J lost 8 bases, with 13 bases between them. Germline V gives CDR1 SGDLS, CDR2 YYNGEE. The CDR3 consists of 14 residues. The CDR3 loop reads CASSVGGGPEKLFF. The CDR3 nucleotides are TGTGCCAGCAGCGTCGGGGGGGGGCCCGAAAAACTGTTTTTT.

The chain uses TRBV29-1 and TRBJ2-2; 8 bases are a match to TRBD2. From germline, CDR1 is SQVTM and CDR2 ANQGSEA. The ends lost 6 bases at V and 5 bases at J; junction bases unmatched: 8. CDR3 length: 14 amino acids. CDR3 coding DNA: TGCAGCGTCCCCGGGAGGGGGGGGACCGGGGAGCTGTTTTTT. Residues: CSVPGRGGTGELFF.

This sequence joins TRBV5-1 and TRBJ2-2, with TRBD1 as a possible D gene (5 bases). Trimming pared 4 bases from V and 5 bases from J, leaving 15 bases between. The CDR3 is 15 residues long. CDR1 SGHRS and CDR2 YFSETQ come from the germline V gene. CDR3 sequence reads: CASSPLGDLTGELFF. As DNA, the CDR3 is TGCGCCAGCAGCCCGCTAGGGGATTTGACCGGGGAGCTGTTTTTT.

The chain is built from TRBV5-5 and TRBJ1-5; TRBD1 agrees at 7 bases. The germline CDR1 and CDR2 sequences are SGHKS and YYEKEE (reference sequence). The CDR3 runs 15 residues. Trimming at V came to 4 bases and at J to 6 bases, leaving 10 bases not matched to a gene. The CDR3 DNA reads as TGTGCCAGCAGCCCTACAGGGGAAAGAAGTCAGCCCCAGCATTTT. This translates into CASSPTGERSQPQHF.

This clone was counted a single time. This rearrangement joins TRBV6-5 to TRBJ1-2, with 9 bases matching TRBD1. CDR3 length: 15 amino acids. Germline V lookup: CDR1 MNHEY, CDR2 SVGAGI. V shed 5 bases and J 3 bases; nucleotides not matched to a gene: 7. CDR3 nucleotide sequence: TGTGCCAGCAGTCGAGGACAGGGGTTAGACTATGGCTACACCTTC. Encoded protein: CASSRGQGLDYGYTF.

This clone was recorded a few times. For the CDR3, the DNA is TGTGCCTGGAACAGGGGGATGAACACTGAAGCTTTCTTT. The encoded protein is CAWNRGMNTEAFF. The chain has TRBV30 and TRBJ1-1, with 8 bases aligning to TRBD1. V shed 4 bases, J shed 0 bases, and the junction held 1 base outside the gene matches. The germline V gene encodes CDR1 GTSNPN and CDR2 SVGIG (reference sequence). The CDR3 spans 13 residues. Based on the CDR3 plus reference TRBV30 and TRBJ1-1, the full variable domain is SQTIHQWPATLVQPVGSPLSLECTVEGTSNPNLYWYRQAAGRGLQLLFYSVGIGQISSEVPQNLSASRPQDRQFILSSKKLLLSDSGFYLCAWNRGMNTEAFFGQGTRLTVV.

The gene calls are TRBV28 and TRBJ2-7; 9 bases fit TRBD1. The CDR3 has 14 amino acids. In germline, CDR1 is MDHEN, CDR2 SYDVKM. Trimming cost V 2 bases and J 6 bases; bases outside gene matches: 5. The CDR3 spells CASSLPSDRGEQYF. The CDR3 region has the DNA TGTGCCAGCAGTTTACCTTCGGACAGGGGCGAGCAGTACTTC. The whole variable domain, filled in from reference TRBV28 and TRBJ2-7, reads DVKVTQSSRYLVKRTGEKVFLECVQDMDHENMFWYRQDPGLGLRLIYFSYDVKMKEKGDIPEGYSVSREKKERFSLILESASTNQTSMYLCASSLPSDRGEQYFGPGTRLTVT.

The chain has TRBV5-1 and TRBJ1-1; 9 positions match TRBD1. The CDR3 totals 13 residues. V shed 5 bases and J 5 bases; nucleotides not matched to a gene: 4. Germline CDR1 and CDR2: SGHRS and YFSETQ. DNA of the CDR3: TGCGCCAGCAGACGGGACAGGGAAACTGAAGCTTTCTTT. Protein sequence: CASRRDRETEAFF.

The chain joins TRBV6-6 to TRBJ2-5; D might be TRBD1 (5 bases). The CDR3 extends over 14 amino acids. The germline CDR1 and CDR2 sequences are MNHNY and SVGAGI (reference sequence). V lost 8 bases and J 6 bases, leaving 19 bases between the germline ends. This CDR3 reads CASGSNQGTKTQYF. The DNA of the CDR3 is TGTGCCAGCGGTTCGAATCAGGGAACAAAGACCCAGTACTTC.

The chain joins TRBV19 to TRBJ2-3; 11 bases match TRBD1. With 4 bases clipped from V and 1 base from J, the junction kept 7 bases outside the gene matches. CDR1 and CDR2 from the germline V gene are LNHDA and SQIVND (reference sequence). This CDR3 spans 17 amino acids. CDR3 DNA: TGTGCCAGTAGTACCGACTTGGACAGGGGGCGCACAGATACGCAGTATTTT. This translates into CASSTDLDRGRTDTQYF.

The V and J genes are TRBV2 and TRBJ2-7; 10 nucleotides match TRBD2. CDR3 length: 16 amino acids. Germline V CDR1 and CDR2: SNHLY, FYNNEI. Trimming removed 5 bases from V and 0 bases from J; junction bases left unmatched: 7. Here the CDR3 reads CASSSRTSGSSYEQYF. The CDR3 DNA reads as TGTGCCAGCAGTTCCCGGACTAGCGGAAGCTCCTACGAGCAGTACTTC. The full variable domain, in which reference TRBV2 and TRBJ2-7 provide the parts outside the CDR3, is EPEVTQTPSHQVTQMGQEVILRCVPISNHLYFYWYRQILGQKVEFLVSFYNNEISEKSEIFDDQFSVERPDGSNFTLKIRSTKLEDSAMYFCASSSRTSGSSYEQYFGPGTRLTVT.

This chain joins TRBV5-4 and TRBJ1-1, with D unresolved. Per the germline V gene, CDR1 is SGHNT and CDR2 is YYREEE (reference sequence). The CDR3 runs 14 residues. Deletions cut 0 bases from V and 1 base from J, with 7 bases between. CDR3 DNA sequence: TGTGCCAGCAGCTTGGACATCTCGAACACTGAAGCTTTCTTT. The encoded protein is CASSLDISNTEAFF.

The gene calls are TRBV18 and TRBJ1-1, with D possibly TRBD1 on 6 matching bases. Trimming stripped 3 bases from V and 1 base from J, with 12 bases between. The CDR3 has 15 amino acids. Per germline, CDR1 KGHSH and CDR2 LQKENI. CDR3 in amino acids: CASSPYRAQNTEAFF. The CDR3 coding sequence is TGTGCCAGCTCACCGTACAGGGCCCAGAACACTGAAGCTTTCTTT.

DNA of the CDR3: TGTGCCAGCAGCTTTGCGGGGGACAGGGAGCAGTACTTC. Translation: CASSFAGDREQYF. The J gene is TRBJ2-7, the V gene TRBV5-6; the D gene is possibly TRBD1 (8 bases). The germline V gene has CDR1 SGHDT and CDR2 YYEEEE. CDR3 length equals 13 residues. V lost 2 bases and J 7 bases, leaving 13 bases between the germline ends.

The chain employs TRBV19 and TRBJ1-1; D is unclear. Germline CDR1 LNHDA, CDR2 SQIVND (reference sequence). This CDR3 is built from 13 residues. V lost 5 bases, J lost 1 base, and 8 bases lay in between. The CDR3 sequence: CASSPRPNTEAFF. CDR3 DNA: TGTGCCAGTAGTCCCAGGCCGAACACTGAAGCTTTCTTT. Supplemented by reference TRBV19 and TRBJ1-1, the full variable domain reads DGGITQSPKYLFRKEGQNVTLSCEQNLNHDAMYWYRQDPGQGLRLIYYSQIVNDFQKGDIAEGYSVSREKKESFPLTVTSAQKNPTAFYLCASSPRPNTEAFFGQGTRLTVV.

The chain carries TRBV6-5 and TRBJ2-7; D uncertain. V was pared by 10 bases and J by 0 bases, with 13 bases between. Germline CDR1 and CDR2: MNHEY and SVGAGI. The CDR3 length is 13 residues. The chain's CDR3 is CATYTPSSYEQYF. The CDR3 DNA sequence: TGTGCCACGTATACCCCAAGCTCCTACGAGCAGTACTTC.

V gene TRBV28 combines with J gene TRBJ2-7; D is tentatively TRBD1 or TRBD2 (6 bases each). Trimming removed 3 bases from V and 6 bases from J, with 15 bases in between. This CDR3 is built from 14 residues. Germline V gene sequence: CDR1 MDHEN, CDR2 SYDVKM. The CDR3 region is CASSFLPGGGEQYF. CDR3 nucleotides: TGTGCCAGCAGTTTCCTCCCCGGGGGCGGCGAGCAGTACTTC.

Comment on this clone: Here the CDR3 omits its conserved ending phenylalanine or tryptophan, so a read error is the likely source. The DNA is omitted, as the CDR3 cannot be located on it reliably, and the CDR3 follows TCRdb's listing. The rearrangement uses TRBV28 and TRBJ2-7; the table names TRBD2, a call not compared with the DNA. CDR1 is MDHEN, CDR2 SYDVKM, per germline. The CDR3 is 14 amino acids long, termini counted. This CDR3 reads CASSRSLDTAETLP.